These T cell receptor beta chains were read from a single sample in a study of cytomegalovirus exposure and HLA in healthy donors. The repertoire was sequenced with immunoSEQ multiplex PCR; TCRdb's copy has only in-frame clones and lacks some. The table shows roughly 170,000 clones, with about 80% occurring only once. The sequenced material came from PBMCs. The receptors were gathered from a woman in her 30s in good health and CMV-seronegative. Both conserved end residues are part of each CDR3. The D gene is left open where the match is weak. Some rows have no size entry. The others give once, few or many, or a class for an expanded clone.

cdr3_aa: CASWTWRGRFKDTQYF; cdr3_nt: TGTGCCAGCTGGACTTGGCGGGGGAGGTTTAAAGATACGCAGTATTTT; v_call: TRBV27; j_call: TRBJ2-3; clone_size: once; d_call: TRBD2
cdr3_aa: CASSSLPGLDVDTQYF; cdr3_nt: TGCGCCAGCAGCTCACTCCCGGGACTAGACGTAGATACGCAGTATTTT; v_call: TRBV5-1; j_call: TRBJ2-3; clone_size: -; d_call: TRBD2
cdr3_aa: CASSRSVLTYEQYF; cdr3_nt: TGCGCCAGCAGCCGTAGCGTCTTAACCTACGAGCAGTACTTC; v_call: TRBV4-1; j_call: TRBJ2-7; clone_size: -; d_call: -
cdr3_aa: CASRRGTGGTYEQYF; cdr3_nt: TGTGCCAGTAGGAGGGGGACAGGGGGAACCTACGAGCAGTACTTC; v_call: TRBV19; j_call: TRBJ2-7; clone_size: -; d_call: TRBD1
cdr3_aa: CASSLDRASGNTIYF; cdr3_nt: TGTGCCAGCAGCCTCGACAGGGCGTCTGGAAACACCATATATTTT; v_call: TRBV6-6; j_call: TRBJ1-3; clone_size: -; d_call: TRBD1
cdr3_aa: CASSPRPSGSSYNEQFF; cdr3_nt: TGCGCCAGCAGCCCTCGACCTAGCGGGAGCTCCTACAATGAGCAGTTCTTC; v_call: TRBV4-3; j_call: TRBJ2-1; clone_size: -; d_call: TRBD2
cdr3_aa: CASSQDKRGGRNEQFF; cdr3_nt: TGCGCCAGCAGCCAAGATAAACGGGGGGGCCGTAATGAGCAGTTCTTC; v_call: TRBV4-1; j_call: TRBJ2-1; clone_size: -; d_call: TRBD2
cdr3_aa: CASSEGGESAYGYIF; cdr3_nt: TGCGCCAGCAGCGAAGGGGGCGAATCTGCTTATGGCTACATCTTC; v_call: TRBV5-1; j_call: TRBJ1-2; clone_size: -; d_call: TRBD1
cdr3_aa: CASRARDRGEDSQYF; cdr3_nt: TGTGCCAGCAGAGCCCGGGACAGGGGAGAGGACAGTCAGTACTTC; v_call: TRBV2; j_call: TRBJ2-4; clone_size: -; d_call: TRBD1
cdr3_aa: CASRGTGFYGYTF; cdr3_nt: TGCGCCAGCAGAGGAACAGGGTTCTATGGCTACACCTTC; v_call: TRBV5-1; j_call: TRBJ1-2; clone_size: -; d_call: -
cdr3_aa: CASSLWGVGGNQPQHF; cdr3_nt: TGTGCCAGCAGTTTATGGGGGGTGGGGGGTAATCAGCCCCAGCATTTT; v_call: TRBV28; j_call: TRBJ1-5; clone_size: -; d_call: -
cdr3_aa: CASSRDSRASYEQYF; cdr3_nt: TGTGCCAGCAGTCGGGACAGCCGGGCGTCCTACGAGCAGTACTTC; v_call: TRBV6-5; j_call: TRBJ2-7; clone_size: -; d_call: TRBD1
cdr3_aa: CASSQGRGLNTEAFF; cdr3_nt: TGCGCCAGCAGCCAGGGGAGGGGGTTGAACACTGAAGCTTTCTTT; v_call: TRBV4-3; j_call: TRBJ1-1; clone_size: -; d_call: -
cdr3_aa: CASSSGSGYEQYF; cdr3_nt: TGTGCCAGCAGCTCAGGGAGCGGGTACGAGCAGTACTTC; v_call: TRBV5-6; j_call: TRBJ2-7; clone_size: -; d_call: -
cdr3_aa: CASSLHLAGDQETQYF; cdr3_nt: TGTGCCAGCAGCTTACACCTAGCGGGAGATCAAGAGACCCAGTACTTC; v_call: TRBV11-2; j_call: TRBJ2-5; clone_size: once; d_call: TRBD2
cdr3_aa: CASSLVGTGFSGNTIYF; cdr3_nt: TGTGCCAGCAGCTTAGTCGGGACAGGGTTCTCAGGAAACACCATATATTTT; v_call: TRBV7-2; j_call: TRBJ1-3; clone_size: -; d_call: TRBD1
cdr3_aa: CASFRTAYDYNSPLHF; cdr3_nt: TGTGCCAGTTTTCGGACTGCCTATGACTATAATTCACCCCTCCACTTT; v_call: TRBV27; j_call: TRBJ1-6; clone_size: once; d_call: -
cdr3_aa: CSVPGASSYEQYF; cdr3_nt: TGCAGCGTCCCCGGAGCGAGCTCCTACGAGCAGTACTTC; v_call: TRBV29-1; j_call: TRBJ2-7; clone_size: -; d_call: -
cdr3_aa: CASIEQGNTEAFF; cdr3_nt: TGTGCCAGTATTGAGCAGGGGAACACTGAAGCTTTCTTT; v_call: TRBV19; j_call: TRBJ1-1; clone_size: few; d_call: -
cdr3_aa: CASSLRRQDQRGYTF; cdr3_nt: TGTGCCAGCAGTCTCCGTCGACAGGACCAACGGGGCTACACCTTC; v_call: TRBV2; j_call: TRBJ1-2; clone_size: -; d_call: -
cdr3_aa: CSASRNNEQYF; cdr3_nt: TGCAGTGCTTCCAGGAACAACGAGCAGTACTTC; v_call: TRBV20-1; j_call: TRBJ2-7; clone_size: -; d_call: -
cdr3_aa: CASSFRDIPYNEQFF; cdr3_nt: TGTGCCAGCAGCTTCCGGGACATCCCCTACAATGAGCAGTTCTTC; v_call: TRBV7-2; j_call: TRBJ2-1; clone_size: -; d_call: -
cdr3_aa: CAWRLTSGSTYEQYF; cdr3_nt: TGTGCCTGGAGGCTTACTAGCGGGAGTACCTACGAGCAGTACTTC; v_call: TRBV30; j_call: TRBJ2-7; clone_size: -; d_call: TRBD2
cdr3_aa: CASSAYRAGQPYNEQFF; cdr3_nt: TGTGCCAGCAGTGCATATCGGGCGGGACAGCCCTACAATGAGCAGTTCTTC; v_call: TRBV25-1; j_call: TRBJ2-1; clone_size: -; d_call: -
cdr3_aa: CASSLARNTDTQYF; cdr3_nt: TGTGCCAGCTCACTAGCGCGAAACACAGATACGCAGTATTTT; v_call: TRBV18; j_call: TRBJ2-3; clone_size: -; d_call: -
cdr3_aa: CASSLIAGGNNEQFF; cdr3_nt: TGTGCCAGCAGCTTAATAGCGGGAGGCAACAATGAGCAGTTCTTC; v_call: TRBV7-3; j_call: TRBJ2-1; clone_size: -; d_call: TRBD2
cdr3_aa: CASRRHKGDSGYTF; cdr3_nt: TGTGCCAGTAGAAGACACAAGGGGGATTCTGGCTACACCTTC; v_call: TRBV19; j_call: TRBJ1-2; clone_size: -; d_call: -